What follows are 20 T cell receptor beta chains derived from one specimen sequenced in a study of cytomegalovirus exposure and HLA in healthy donors. Sequencing was performed with immunoSEQ multiplex PCR; in TCRdb, only in-frame clones are kept and a portion is missing. The top ten hold 2.9% of the sample, which has over 200,000 clones, just over 85% seen once. Sequenced sample: PBMCs. These receptors were taken from a young woman in good health and CMV-seronegative.

In this sample, this clone turned up a few times. The chain links TRBV6-5 to TRBJ1-2; TRBD1 matches 9 bases. J was trimmed by 8 bases and V by 5 bases; bases with no gene match: 6. Germline-derived CDR1 and CDR2 are MNHEY and SVGAGI. The CDR3 runs 13 residues. As DNA, the CDR3 is TGTGCCAGCAGTCGGACAGGGGCGGGAGGCTACACCTTC. It encodes CASSRTGAGGYTF.

The rearrangement uses TRBV27 and TRBJ2-3, with TRBD2 matching over 8 bases. Unmatched junction bases numbered 9, after V lost 6 bases and J lost 4 bases. In germline, CDR1 is MNHEY, CDR2 SMNVEV (reference sequence). The CDR3 sequence is 15 residues long. CDR3 bases: TGTGCCAGCAGCCCTTTCCCCGGGAGGGCAGATACGCAGTATTTT. Translation: CASSPFPGRADTQYF.

CDR3 coding DNA: TGTGCCACCAGCAGAGATTCCCTCGACAGTCTTGGCTACACCTTC. Protein: CATSRDSLDSLGYTF. J is TRBJ1-2 and V is TRBV15; D possibly corresponds to TRBD1 (5 bases). V was shortened by 0 bases and J by 7 bases, with 15 bases between the two germline ends. Per the germline V gene, CDR1 is LNHNV and CDR2 is YYDKDF (reference sequence). The CDR3 extends over 15 amino acids.

This chain connects TRBV29-1 to TRBJ2-1; 7 bases agree with TRBD2. Germline V lookup: CDR1 SQVTM, CDR2 ANQGSEA. The CDR3 contains 13 residues. Trimming removed 4 bases from V and 6 bases from J; junction bases left unmatched: 6. CDR3 nucleotide sequence: TGCAGCGTTGGGACTAGAAACGCCAATGAGCAGTTCTTC. Its translation: CSVGTRNANEQFF.

V is TRBV28 and J is TRBJ2-5; TRBD1 might be the D (7 bases). CDR3 size: 14 residues. Trimming removed 5 bases from V and 2 bases from J, with 12 bases in between. Per germline, CDR1 MDHEN and CDR2 SYDVKM. The CDR3 region is CASSPGGRQETQYF. The DNA for the CDR3 is TGTGCCAGCAGTCCAGGGGGGCGTCAAGAGACCCAGTACTTC.

As concerns this clone: Other DNA sequences in the sample encode the same CDR3. The chain uses TRBV28 and TRBJ2-7; 8 positions agree with TRBD1. Germline values: CDR1 MDHEN, CDR2 SYDVKM. This CDR3 is built from 14 residues. The J segment lost 2 bases and the V segment lost 6 bases, leaving 6 bases of the junction unmatched. The CDR3 nucleotides read TGTGCCAGCAGAAGACAGGGGATCACCTACGAGCAGTACTTC. Its translation: CASRRQGITYEQYF.

This chain connects TRBV5-1 to TRBJ2-2; tentatively, D is TRBD2 (6 bases). CDR3 length equals 17 residues. V lost 3 bases and J lost 0, with 15 bases in between. The germline V gene encodes CDR1 SGHRS and CDR2 YFSETQ. The CDR3 here is CASSSRRVGANTGELFF. In DNA, the CDR3 is TGCGCCAGCAGCTCCCGGAGGGTTGGCGCGAACACCGGGGAGCTGTTTTTT.

This chain connects TRBV19 to TRBJ2-2; a possible D gene is TRBD2 (6 bases). V was trimmed by 6 bases and J by 5 bases, leaving 13 bases between them. This CDR3 has 14 amino acids. Per the germline V gene, CDR1 is LNHDA and CDR2 is SQIVND (reference sequence). The CDR3 reads CASRRDSPTGELFF. The CDR3 nucleotides read TGTGCCAGTAGGAGGGACTCTCCTACCGGGGAGCTGTTTTTT.

The rearrangement links TRBV29-1 to TRBJ2-1; 7 nucleotides match TRBD1. Germline V CDR1 and CDR2: SQVTM, ANQGSEA. There are 14 residues in the CDR3. V lost 4 bases to trimming and J lost 8 bases; unmatched junction nucleotides: 11. CDR3 residues: CSVAKSGTVYEQFF. CDR3 sequence (DNA): TGCAGCGTTGCCAAGAGTGGGACAGTATATGAGCAGTTCTTC.

This chain uses TRBV9 with TRBJ2-5; no definite D call. CDR3 size: 14 residues. With 0 bases removed from V and 1 base from J, the gap between germline ends came to 7 bases. Germline CDR1 reads SGDLS; CDR2 reads YYNGEE. As DNA, the CDR3 is TGTGCCAGCAGCGTAGGGCAATCCCAAGAGACCCAGTACTTC. Its translation: CASSVGQSQETQYF.

This chain joins TRBV9 and TRBJ2-7, with 9 positions matching TRBD2. The CDR3 spans 14 residues. CDR1 and CDR2 (germline): SGDLS, YYNGEE. After removal of 0 bases from V and 5 bases from J, the junction contained 3 bases not matched to a gene. The CDR3 nucleotides are TGTGCCAGCAGCGTAGGAGCGGGAGGAAACGAGCAGTACTTC. Translation gives CASSVGAGGNEQYF.

The V call is TRBV11-1, the J call TRBJ2-1, with D possibly TRBD2 on 7 matching bases. Trimming took off 0 bases at V and 7 bases at J, with 16 bases between the two ends. This CDR3 contains 16 residues. Germline CDR1 SGHAT, CDR2 FQDESV (reference sequence). The CDR3 region is CASSLAGGPRGNEQFF. Written as DNA, the CDR3 is TGTGCCAGCAGCTTAGCGGGAGGGCCGAGGGGGAATGAGCAGTTCTTC.

This chain uses TRBV30 with TRBJ2-3; weak D call: TRBD2 (7 bases). The germline V gene has CDR1 GTSNPN and CDR2 SVGIG (reference sequence). This CDR3 contains 12 residues. The V gene lost 2 bases and the J gene lost 6 bases, with 9 bases spanning the gap. The CDR3 DNA reads TGTGCCTGGAGTCGGGGGGCGGATACGCAGTATTTT. Translation gives CAWSRGADTQYF.

The chain links TRBV28 to TRBJ2-5; 9 nucleotides agree with TRBD2. CDR3 length: 13 amino acids. Germline trimming cut 6 bases from V and 5 bases from J; bases unmatched to any gene: 4. CDR1 is MDHEN and CDR2 is SYDVKM in the germline V gene. The CDR3 nucleotides read TGTGCCAGCAGCGCGGGGGGGAGGGAGACCCAGTACTTC. Amino acid sequence: CASSAGGRETQYF.

J is TRBJ2-1 and V is TRBV28; a weak D match, TRBD2 (5 bases). Per germline, CDR1 MDHEN and CDR2 SYDVKM. The germline V and J ends were trimmed by 1 base and 9 bases, with 10 bases remaining between them. The CDR3 runs to 13 residues. The CDR3 is CASSLLGAVEQFF. In DNA, the CDR3 is TGTGCCAGCAGTTTATTAGGAGCGGTTGAGCAGTTCTTC.

The J gene is TRBJ2-5, the V gene TRBV27; 7 bases map to TRBD1. Germline V gives CDR1 MNHEY, CDR2 SMNVEV (reference sequence). The CDR3 is 14 residues long. V dropped 3 bases and J dropped 2; count of bases not matched to a gene: 3. CDR3 coding DNA: TGTGCCAGCAGTTTTCTGGGACAGCAAGAGACCCAGTACTTC. It codes for CASSFLGQQETQYF.

This chain uses TRBV28 with TRBJ1-5, with D perhaps TRBD1 (5 bases). The germline V and J ends were trimmed by 4 bases and 4 bases, with 17 bases remaining between them. The CDR3 has 16 amino acids. CDR1 and CDR2 from the germline V gene are MDHEN and SYDVKM. The chain's CDR3 is CASSSHWREGNQPQHF. Written as DNA, the CDR3 is TGTGCCAGCAGTTCCCATTGGCGGGAGGGGAATCAGCCCCAGCATTTT.

The rearrangement uses TRBV6-5 and TRBJ1-1, with D possibly TRBD1 on 5 matching bases. In germline, CDR1 is MNHEY, CDR2 SVGAGI. Deletions cut 0 bases from V and 1 base from J, with 9 bases between. CDR3 length: 15 residues. The chain's CDR3 is CASSYSRGPNTEAFF. The CDR3 nucleotides are TGTGCCAGCAGTTACTCAAGGGGCCCGAACACTGAAGCTTTCTTT.

This chain uses TRBV4-2 with TRBJ1-4; 9 bases line up with TRBD1. Unmatched junction bases numbered 2, after V lost 2 bases and J lost 4 bases. CDR1 is LGHNA and CDR2 is YNFKEQ in the germline V gene. The CDR3 has 15 amino acids. CDR3 protein: CASSQLGQGNEKLFF. CDR3 DNA: TGTGCCAGCAGCCAACTGGGACAGGGTAATGAAAAACTGTTTTTT.

This chain's CDR3 is CASSLASGRTGELFF. In DNA form, the CDR3 reads TGTGCCAGCAGCTTGGCCAGCGGGAGGACCGGGGAGCTGTTTTTT. The chain links TRBV5-4 to TRBJ2-2, with 9 bases that match TRBD2. J lost 5 bases, V lost 0 bases, and 2 bases had no gene match. CDR3 size: 15 residues. CDR1 and CDR2 (germline): SGHNT, YYREEE (reference sequence).